Reported below is one TCR beta chain. This entry belongs to a study of PD-L1 blockade in urothelial cancer. Overall study context: Male sex and bladder-origin urothelial cancer were recorded for twenty-five of 29 patients. Individuals in the cohort had been given 0 to 3 earlier chemotherapy regimens.

The CDR3 consists of 15 residues. Trimming pared 6 bases from V and 0 bases from J, leaving 12 bases between. The V gene's germline CDR1 is MDHEN and CDR2 SYDVKM. Here immunoSEQ multiplex PCR was the method, and the copy in TCRdb shows in-frame clones only, minus some. The sample has about 87,000 clones; 84% are singletons. Time point defined: pretreatment peripheral blood. The sample consisted of PBMCs, taken around atezolizumab (anti-PD-L1) treatment. The source is a man between 60 and 75 years old with urothelial cancer. The V call is TRBV28, the J call TRBJ2-1; tentative D call: TRBD1 (6 bases). The CDR3 reads CASRPGATSYNEQFF. CDR3 DNA sequence: TGTGCCAGCAGACCAGGGGCCACCTCCTACAATGAGCAGTTCTTC.